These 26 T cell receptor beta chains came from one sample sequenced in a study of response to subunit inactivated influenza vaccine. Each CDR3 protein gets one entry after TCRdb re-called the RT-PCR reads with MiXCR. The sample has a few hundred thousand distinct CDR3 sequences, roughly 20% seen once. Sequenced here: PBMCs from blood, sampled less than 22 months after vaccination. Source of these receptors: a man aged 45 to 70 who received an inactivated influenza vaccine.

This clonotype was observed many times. CDR3 amino acids: CASSLAGLAGNTGELFF. In DNA form, the CDR3 reads TGTGCCAGCAGCTTGGCCGGACTAGCGGGGAACACCGGGGAGCTGTTTTTT. The V call is TRBV5-6, the J call TRBJ2-2, with 11 bases aligning to TRBD2. Germline values: CDR1 SGHDT, CDR2 YYEEEE. Germline trimming cut 0 bases from V and 1 base from J; bases unmatched to any gene: 2. This CDR3 is 17 amino acids long. The full variable domain, in which reference TRBV5-6 and TRBJ2-2 provide the parts outside the CDR3, is DAGVTQSPTHLIKTRGQQVTLRCSPKSGHDTVSWYQQALGQGPQFIFQYYEEEERQRGNFPDRFSGHQFPNYSSELNVNALLLGDSALYLCASSLAGLAGNTGELFFGEGSRLTVL.

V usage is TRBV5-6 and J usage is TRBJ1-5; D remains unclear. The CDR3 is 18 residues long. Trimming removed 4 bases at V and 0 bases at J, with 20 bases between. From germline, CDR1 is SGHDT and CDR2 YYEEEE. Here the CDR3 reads CASSARMDYAHSNQPQHF. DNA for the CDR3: TGTGCCAGCAGCGCGAGAATGGATTACGCCCATAGCAATCAGCCCCAGCATTTT.

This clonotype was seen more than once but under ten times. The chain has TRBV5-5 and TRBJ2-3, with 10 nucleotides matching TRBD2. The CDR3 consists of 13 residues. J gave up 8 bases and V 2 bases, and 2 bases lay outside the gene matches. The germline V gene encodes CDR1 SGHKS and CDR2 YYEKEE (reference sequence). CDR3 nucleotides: TGTGCCAGCAGCTTAGCGGGAGGGGTTACGCAGTATTTT. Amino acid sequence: CASSLAGGVTQYF.

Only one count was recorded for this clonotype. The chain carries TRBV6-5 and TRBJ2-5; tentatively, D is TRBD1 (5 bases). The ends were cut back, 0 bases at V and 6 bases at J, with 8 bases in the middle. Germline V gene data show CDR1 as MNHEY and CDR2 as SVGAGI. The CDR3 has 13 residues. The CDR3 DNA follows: TGTGCCAGCAGTTACTCAGGGGTGAAGACCCAGTACTTC. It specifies CASSYSGVKTQYF.

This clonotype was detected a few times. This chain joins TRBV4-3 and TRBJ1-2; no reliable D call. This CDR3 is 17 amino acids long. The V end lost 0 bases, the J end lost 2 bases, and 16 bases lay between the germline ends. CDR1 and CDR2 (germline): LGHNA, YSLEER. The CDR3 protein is CASSQDLEGRLNYGYTF. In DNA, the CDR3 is TGCGCCAGCAGCCAAGATCTGGAGGGCAGGCTAAACTATGGCTACACCTTC.

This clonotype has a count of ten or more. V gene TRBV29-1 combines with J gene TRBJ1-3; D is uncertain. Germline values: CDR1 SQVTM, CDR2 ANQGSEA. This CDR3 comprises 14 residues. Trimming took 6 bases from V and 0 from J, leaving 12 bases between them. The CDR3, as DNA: TGCAGCGTGCGGACGGTGAGCTCTGGAAACACCATATATTTT. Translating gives CSVRTVSSGNTIYF. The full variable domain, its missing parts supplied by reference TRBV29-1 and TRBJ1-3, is SAVISQKPSRDICQRGTSLTIQCQVDSQVTMMFWYRQQPGQSLTLIATANQGSEATYESGFVIDKFPISRPNLTFSTLTVSNMSPEDSSIYLCSVRTVSSGNTIYFGEGSWLTVV.

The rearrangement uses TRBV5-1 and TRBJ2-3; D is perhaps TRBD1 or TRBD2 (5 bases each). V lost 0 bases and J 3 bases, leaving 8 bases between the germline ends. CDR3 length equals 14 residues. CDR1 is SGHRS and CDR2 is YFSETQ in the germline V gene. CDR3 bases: TGCGCCAGCAGCTTGGGAGGGGCTACAGATACGCAGTATTTT. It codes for CASSLGGATDTQYF. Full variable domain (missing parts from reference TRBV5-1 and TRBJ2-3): KAGVTQTPRYLIKTRGQQVTLSCSPISGHRSVSWYQQTPGQGLQFLFEYFSETQRNKGNFPGRFSGRQFSNSRSEMNVSTLELGDSALYLCASSLGGATDTQYFGPGTRLTVL.

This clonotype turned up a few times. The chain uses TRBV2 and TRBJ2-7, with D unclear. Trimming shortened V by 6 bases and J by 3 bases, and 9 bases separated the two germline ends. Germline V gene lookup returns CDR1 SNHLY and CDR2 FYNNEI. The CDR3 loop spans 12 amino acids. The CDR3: CASREHLYEQYF. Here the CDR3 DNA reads TGTGCCAGCAGAGAGCATCTCTACGAGCAGTACTTC.

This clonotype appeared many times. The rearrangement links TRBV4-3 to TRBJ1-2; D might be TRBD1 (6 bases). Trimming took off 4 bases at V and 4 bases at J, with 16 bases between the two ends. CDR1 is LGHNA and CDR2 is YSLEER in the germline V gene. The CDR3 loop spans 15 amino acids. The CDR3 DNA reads TGCGCCAGCAGCCCCACTACGGACAGATTCTATGGCTACACCTTC. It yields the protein CASSPTTDRFYGYTF.

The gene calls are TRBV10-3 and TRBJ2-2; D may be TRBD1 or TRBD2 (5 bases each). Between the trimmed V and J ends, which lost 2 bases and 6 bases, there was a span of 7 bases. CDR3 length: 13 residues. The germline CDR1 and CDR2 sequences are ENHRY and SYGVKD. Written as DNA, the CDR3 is TGTGCCATCAGTGAGGAGGGACCCGGGGAGCTGTTTTTT. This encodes CAISEEGPGELFF.

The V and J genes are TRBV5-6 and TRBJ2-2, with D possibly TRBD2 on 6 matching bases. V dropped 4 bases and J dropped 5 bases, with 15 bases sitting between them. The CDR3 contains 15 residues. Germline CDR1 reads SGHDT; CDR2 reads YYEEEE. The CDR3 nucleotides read TGTGCCAGCAGCCTGCTAAAAGGAGGGACCGGGGAGCTGTTTTTT. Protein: CASSLLKGGTGELFF.

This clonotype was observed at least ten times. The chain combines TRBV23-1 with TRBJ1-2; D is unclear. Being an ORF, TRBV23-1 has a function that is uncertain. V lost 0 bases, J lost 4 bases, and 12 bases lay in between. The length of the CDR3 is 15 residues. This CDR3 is CASSQSSGCSYGYTF. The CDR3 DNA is TGCGCCAGCAGTCAATCCTCAGGTTGCAGCTATGGCTACACCTTC.

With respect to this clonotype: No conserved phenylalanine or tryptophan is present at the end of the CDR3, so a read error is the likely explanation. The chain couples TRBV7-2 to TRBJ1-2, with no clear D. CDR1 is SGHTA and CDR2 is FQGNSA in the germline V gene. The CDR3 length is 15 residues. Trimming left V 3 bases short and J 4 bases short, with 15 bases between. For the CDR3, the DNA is TGTGCCAGCAGCTTCGCCGCCGGGGATGGCTATGGCTACACCATC. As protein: CASSFAAGDGYGYTI.

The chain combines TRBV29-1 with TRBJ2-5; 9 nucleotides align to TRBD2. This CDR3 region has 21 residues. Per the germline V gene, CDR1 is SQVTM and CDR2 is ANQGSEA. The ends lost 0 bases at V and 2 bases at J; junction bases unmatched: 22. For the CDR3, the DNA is TGCAGCGTTGAAGATCCGAGTAGCGGGGGAGTTATAACGGTTCTTCAAGAGACCCAGTACTTC. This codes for CSVEDPSSGGVITVLQETQYF.

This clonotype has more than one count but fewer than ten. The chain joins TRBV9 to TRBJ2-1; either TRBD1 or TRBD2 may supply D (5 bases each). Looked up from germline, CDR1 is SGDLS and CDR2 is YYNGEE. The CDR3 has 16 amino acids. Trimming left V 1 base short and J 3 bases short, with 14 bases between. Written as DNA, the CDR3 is TGTGCCAGCAGCGTATTTCGAGGGGACGGCTACAATGAGCAGTTCTTC. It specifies CASSVFRGDGYNEQFF.

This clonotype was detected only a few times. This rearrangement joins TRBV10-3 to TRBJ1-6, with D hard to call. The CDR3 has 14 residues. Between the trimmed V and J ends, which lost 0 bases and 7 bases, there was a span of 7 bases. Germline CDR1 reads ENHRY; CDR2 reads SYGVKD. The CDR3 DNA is TGTGCCATCAGTGAGTCCCTTCAGAATTCACCCCTCCACTTT. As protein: CAISESLQNSPLHF.

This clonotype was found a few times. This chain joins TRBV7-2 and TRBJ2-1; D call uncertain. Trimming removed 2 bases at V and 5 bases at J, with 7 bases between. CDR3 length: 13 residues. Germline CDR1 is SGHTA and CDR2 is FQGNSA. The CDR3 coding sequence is TGTGCCAGCAGCTTAAACCGGGACAATGAGCAGTTCTTC. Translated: CASSLNRDNEQFF.

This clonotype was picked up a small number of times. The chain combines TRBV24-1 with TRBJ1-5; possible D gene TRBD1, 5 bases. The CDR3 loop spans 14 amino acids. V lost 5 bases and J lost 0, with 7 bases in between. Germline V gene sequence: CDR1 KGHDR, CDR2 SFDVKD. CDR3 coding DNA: TGTGCCACCAGTGCAGGGTTTAGCAATCAGCCCCAGCATTTT. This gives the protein CATSAGFSNQPQHF.

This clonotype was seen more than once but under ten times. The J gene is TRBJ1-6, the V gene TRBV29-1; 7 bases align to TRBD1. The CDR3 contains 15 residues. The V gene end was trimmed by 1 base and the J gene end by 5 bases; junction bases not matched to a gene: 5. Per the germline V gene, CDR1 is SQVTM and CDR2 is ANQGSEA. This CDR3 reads CSVEGLGTDNSPLHF. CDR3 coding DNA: TGCAGCGTTGAAGGTCTCGGGACAGATAATTCACCCCTCCACTTT.

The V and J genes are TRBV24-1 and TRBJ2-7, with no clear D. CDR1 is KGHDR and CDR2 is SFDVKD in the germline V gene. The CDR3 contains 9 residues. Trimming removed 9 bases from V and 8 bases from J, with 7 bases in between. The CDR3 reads CATGGKQYF. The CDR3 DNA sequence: TGTGCCACCGGCGGAAAGCAGTACTTC.

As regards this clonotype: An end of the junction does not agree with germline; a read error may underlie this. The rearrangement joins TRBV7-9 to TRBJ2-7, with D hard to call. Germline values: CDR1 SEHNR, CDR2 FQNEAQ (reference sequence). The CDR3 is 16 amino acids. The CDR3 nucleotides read TGTGCCAGCAGGTTGGCGGAAACCCCATCCTCCTATGAGCAGTACTTC. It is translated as CASRLAETPSSYEQYF.

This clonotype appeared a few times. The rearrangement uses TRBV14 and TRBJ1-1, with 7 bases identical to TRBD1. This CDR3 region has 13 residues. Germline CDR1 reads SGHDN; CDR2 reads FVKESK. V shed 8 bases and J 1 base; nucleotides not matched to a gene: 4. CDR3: CASEGQRNTEAFF. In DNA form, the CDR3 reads TGTGCCAGCGAGGGACAGAGGAACACTGAAGCTTTCTTT.

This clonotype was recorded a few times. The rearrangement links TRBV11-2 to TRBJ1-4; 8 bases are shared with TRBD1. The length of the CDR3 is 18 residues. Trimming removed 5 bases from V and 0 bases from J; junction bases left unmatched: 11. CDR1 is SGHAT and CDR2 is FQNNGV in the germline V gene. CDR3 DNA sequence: TGTGCCAGCAGCCTGACTAGGACAGGGCTAACAACTAATGAAAAACTGTTTTTT. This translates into CASSLTRTGLTTNEKLFF.

The CDR3 spells CASSFDPGHSEPLDYEQYF. The CDR3 nucleotides read TGTGCCAGTAGCTTCGACCCGGGACACAGTGAGCCACTGGACTACGAGCAGTACTTC. V gene TRBV19 combines with J gene TRBJ2-7; D is perhaps TRBD1 (6 bases). This CDR3 spans 19 amino acids. Trimming took 6 bases from V and 3 from J, leaving 30 bases between them. Germline values: CDR1 LNHDA, CDR2 SQIVND (reference sequence).

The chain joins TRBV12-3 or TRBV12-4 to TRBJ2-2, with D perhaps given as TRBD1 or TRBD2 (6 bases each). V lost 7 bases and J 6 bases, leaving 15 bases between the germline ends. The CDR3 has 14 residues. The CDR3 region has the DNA TGTGCCAGCAACCTCCCCGGGGGCCCCGGGGAGCTGTTTTTT. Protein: CASNLPGGPGELFF.

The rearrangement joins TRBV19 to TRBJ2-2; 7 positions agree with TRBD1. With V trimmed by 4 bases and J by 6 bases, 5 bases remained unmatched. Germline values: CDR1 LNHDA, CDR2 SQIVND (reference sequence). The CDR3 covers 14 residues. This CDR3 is CASSTTGVAGELFF. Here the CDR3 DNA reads TGTGCCAGTAGTACCACAGGGGTCGCCGGGGAGCTGTTTTTT.